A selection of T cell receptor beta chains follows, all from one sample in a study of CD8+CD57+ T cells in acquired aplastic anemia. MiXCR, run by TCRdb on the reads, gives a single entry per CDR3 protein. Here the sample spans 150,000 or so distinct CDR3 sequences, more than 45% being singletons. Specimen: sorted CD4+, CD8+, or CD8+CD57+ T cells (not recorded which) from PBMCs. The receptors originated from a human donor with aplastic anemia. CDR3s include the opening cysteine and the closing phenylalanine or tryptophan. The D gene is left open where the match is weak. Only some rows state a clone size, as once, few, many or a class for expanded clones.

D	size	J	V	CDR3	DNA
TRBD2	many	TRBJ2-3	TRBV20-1	CSAAPLGTSGRTDTQYF	TGCAGTGCTGCCCCCCTCGGGACTAGCGGGAGGACAGATACGCAGTATTTT
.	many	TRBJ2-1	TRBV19	CASRGATPSSYNEQFF	TGTGCCAGTCGGGGGGCGACCCCTAGCTCCTACAATGAGCAGTTCTTC
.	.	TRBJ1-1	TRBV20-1	CSARDLQASSAEAFF	TGCAGTGCTAGAGATCTGCAGGCGTCAAGCGCTGAAGCTTTCTTT
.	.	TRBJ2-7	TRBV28	CASSGGWGHEQYF	TGTGCCAGCAGTGGCGGGTGGGGTCACGAGCAGTACTTC
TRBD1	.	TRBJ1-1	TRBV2	CASSEWTGSGTEAFF	TGTGCCAGCAGTGAGTGGACAGGGAGTGGCACTGAAGCTTTCTTT
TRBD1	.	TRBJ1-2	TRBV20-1	CSARDTTGGGYGYTF	TGCAGTGCTAGAGATACGACAGGGGGCGGTTATGGCTACACCTTC
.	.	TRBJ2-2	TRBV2	CASMNDANTGELFF	TGTGCCAGCATGAACGACGCGAACACCGGGGAGCTGTTTTTT
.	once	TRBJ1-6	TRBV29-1	CSVSGPNNSPLHF	TGCAGCGTCTCCGGGCCCAATAATTCACCCCTCCACTTT
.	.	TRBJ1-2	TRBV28	CASSLEFRGFYTF	TGTGCCAGCAGTCTAGAATTCCGGGGTTTCTACACCTTC
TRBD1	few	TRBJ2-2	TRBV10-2	CASKEGQVVGELFF	TGCGCCAGCAAGGAGGGACAGGTCGTCGGGGAGCTGTTTTTT
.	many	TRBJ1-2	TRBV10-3	CASSPDYGYTF	TGTGCCTCCTCGCCGGACTATGGCTACACCTTC
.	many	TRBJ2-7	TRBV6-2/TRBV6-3	CASSPIDSPGNEQYF	TGTGCCAGCAGTCCAATCGACAGTCCAGGGAACGAGCAGTACTTC
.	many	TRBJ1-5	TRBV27	CASSRDGNQPQHF	TGTGCCAGCAGTAGGGACGGTAATCAGCCCCAGCATTTT
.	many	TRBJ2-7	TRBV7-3	CASSPEGGLGEQYF	TGTGCCAGCAGCCCCGAGGGGGGGTTGGGGGAGCAGTACTTC
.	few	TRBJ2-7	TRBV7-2	CASSPRLGSCEQYF	TGTGCCAGCAGCCCGCGCCTCGGAAGCTGCGAGCAGTACTTC
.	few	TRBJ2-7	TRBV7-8	CASSLNSEQYF	TGTGCCAGCAGCTTAAATAGCGAGCAGTACTTC
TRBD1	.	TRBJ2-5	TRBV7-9	CASSAQGRETQYF	TGTGCCAGCAGCGCACAGGGGAGAGAGACCCAGTACTTC
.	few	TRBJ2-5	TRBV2	CASSVQWGQETQYF	TGTGCCAGCAGCGTCCAGTGGGGTCAAGAGACCCAGTACTTC
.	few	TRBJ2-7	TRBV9	CASSASLSGRSGQYF	TGTGCCAGCAGCGCGTCCCTGTCTGGTCGGTCGGGGCAGTACTTC
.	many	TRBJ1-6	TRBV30	CAAAVNSPLHF	TGTGCCGCAGCAGTAAATTCACCCCTCCACTTT
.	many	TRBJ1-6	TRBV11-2	CASSLGGQFSYNSPLHF	TGTGCCAGCAGCTTAGGAGGACAGTTCTCCTATAATTCACCCCTCCACTTT
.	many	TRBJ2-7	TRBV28	CASSPRIYEQYF	TGTGCCAGCAGCCCTCGCATCTACGAGCAGTACTTC
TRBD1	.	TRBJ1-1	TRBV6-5	CASSYGTATEAFF	TGTGCCAGCAGTTACGGGACAGCCACTGAAGCTTTCTTT
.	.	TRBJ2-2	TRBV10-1	CASSVGGSGELFF	TGCGCCAGCAGTGTGGGGGGCTCCGGGGAGCTGTTTTTT
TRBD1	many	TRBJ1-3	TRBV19	CASKDRPNSGNTIYF	TGTGCCAGTAAGGACAGGCCCAACTCTGGAAACACCATATATTTT
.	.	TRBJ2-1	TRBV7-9	CASSDVQGWNEQFF	TGTGCCAGCAGCGACGTTCAGGGTTGGAATGAGCAGTTCTTC
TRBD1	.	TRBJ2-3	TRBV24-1	CATSARQGLGTDTQYF	TGTGCCACCAGTGCGAGACAGGGCCTGGGTACAGATACGCAGTATTTT
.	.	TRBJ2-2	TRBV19	CASTSRVNTGELFF	TGTGCCAGTACGTCCCGAGTAAACACCGGGGAGCTGTTTTTT
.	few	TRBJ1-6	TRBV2	CASRPQGSPLHF	TGTGCCAGCAGACCACAGGGTTCCCCCCTCCACTTT
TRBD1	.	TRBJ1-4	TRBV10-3	CAIRTGGNGKLFF	TGTGCCATCAGGACAGGGGGGAATGGAAAACTGTTTTTT
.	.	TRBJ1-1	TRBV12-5	CASGLDPGAFF	TGTGCTAGTGGTTTGGACCCGGGGGCTTTCTTT
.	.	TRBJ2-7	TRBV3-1	CASSRFLGLNEQYF	TGTGCCAGCAGCCGTTTCCTCGGGTTAAACGAGCAGTACTTC
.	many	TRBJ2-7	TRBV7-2	CASSPGRGEQYF	TGTGCCAGCAGCCCGGGACGCGGGGAGCAGTACTTC
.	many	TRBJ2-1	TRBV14	CASSQGGSSYNEQFF	TGTGCCAGCAGCCAAGGGGGGAGCTCCTACAATGAGCAGTTCTTC